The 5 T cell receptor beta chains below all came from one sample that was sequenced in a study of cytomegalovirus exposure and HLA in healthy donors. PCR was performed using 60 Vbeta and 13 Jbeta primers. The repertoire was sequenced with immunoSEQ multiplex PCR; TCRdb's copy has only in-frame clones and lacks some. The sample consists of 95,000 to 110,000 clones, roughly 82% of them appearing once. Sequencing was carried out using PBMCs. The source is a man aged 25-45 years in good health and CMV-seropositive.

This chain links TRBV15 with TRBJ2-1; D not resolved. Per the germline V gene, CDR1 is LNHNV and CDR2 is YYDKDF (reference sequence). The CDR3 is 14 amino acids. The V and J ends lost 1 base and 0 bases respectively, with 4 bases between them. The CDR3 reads CATSRANSYNEQFF. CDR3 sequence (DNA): TGTGCCACCAGCAGAGCCAACTCCTACAATGAGCAGTTCTTC.

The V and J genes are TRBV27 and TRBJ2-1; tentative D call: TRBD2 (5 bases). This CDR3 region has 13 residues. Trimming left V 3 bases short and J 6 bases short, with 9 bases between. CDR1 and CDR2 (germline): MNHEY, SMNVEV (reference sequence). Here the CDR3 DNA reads TGTGCCAGCAGTTTGAATCGGGGCAATGAGCAGTTCTTC. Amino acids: CASSLNRGNEQFF.

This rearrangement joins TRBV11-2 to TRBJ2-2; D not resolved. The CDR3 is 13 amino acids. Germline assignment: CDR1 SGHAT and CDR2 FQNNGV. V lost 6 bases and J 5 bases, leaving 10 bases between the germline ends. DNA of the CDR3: TGTGCCAGCAGACGCCTAGGTACCGGGGAGCTGTTTTTT. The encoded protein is CASRRLGTGELFF.

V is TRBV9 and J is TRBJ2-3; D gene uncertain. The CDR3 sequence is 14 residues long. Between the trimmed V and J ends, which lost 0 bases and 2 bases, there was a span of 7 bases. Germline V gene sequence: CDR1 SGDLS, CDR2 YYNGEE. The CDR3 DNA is TGTGCCAGCAGCGTAGATCAGAACACAGATACGCAGTATTTT. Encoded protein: CASSVDQNTDTQYF.

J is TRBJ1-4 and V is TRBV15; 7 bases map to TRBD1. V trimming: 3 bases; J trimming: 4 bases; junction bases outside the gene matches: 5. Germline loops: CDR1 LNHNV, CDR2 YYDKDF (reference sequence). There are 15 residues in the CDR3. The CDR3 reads CATSSRTGYNEKLFF. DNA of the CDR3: TGTGCCACCAGCAGCAGGACAGGTTATAATGAAAAACTGTTTTTT.